This TCR beta chain was observed in a study of T-cell reconstitution after alpha-beta-depleted transplantation in children. This sample's TCRbeta library carried unique molecular identifier barcodes. In TCRdb, the PCR reads were re-called with MiXCR into one record per CDR3 protein. In the table there are some 120,000 distinct CDR3 sequences, about 9.4% of which are singletons. Trimming pared 7 bases from V and 0 bases from J, leaving 9 bases between. This CDR3 spans 13 amino acids. CDR1 and CDR2 (germline): MNHNS, SASEGT. The rearrangement uses TRBV6-1 and TRBJ2-5; D not certain. The sample here was PBMCs, taken before TCRalphabeta/CD19-depleted stem cell transplant. The TCR sequence derives from a boy between 2 and 10 years old with acute lymphoblastic leukemia, due to receive a stem cell transplant. CDR3: CASKRFDQETQYF. As DNA, the CDR3 is TGTGCCAGCAAACGATTCGACCAAGAGACCCAGTACTTC.